Listed here are 20 T cell receptor beta chains from one sample, sequenced in a study of blood T cell repertoires in COVID-19. Sequenced by immunoSEQ multiplex PCR; TCRdb stores in-frame clones only, minus some. The sample has 250,000 to 300,000 clones, approximately 80% seen once; the top ten hold 4.5% to 6%. What was sequenced was PBMCs or T cells enriched from blood (not recorded which). Receptor source: a man between 35 and 55 years old who had been exposed to COVID-19.

This chain connects TRBV18 to TRBJ1-6; 7 bases agree with TRBD1. This CDR3 has 18 residues. Germline V gene sequence: CDR1 KGHSH, CDR2 LQKENI. V was pared by 5 bases and J by 5 bases, with 15 bases of the junction left unmatched. The CDR3 reads CASSSYAFRQGDNSPLHF. As DNA, the CDR3 is TGTGCCAGCTCATCGTATGCATTTCGACAGGGAGATAATTCACCCCTCCACTTT. The complete variable domain, with remaining parts taken from reference TRBV18 and TRBJ1-6, reads NAGVMQNPRHLVRRRGQEARLRCSPMKGHSHVYWYRQLPEEGLKFMVYLQKENIIDESGMPKERFSAEFPKEGPSILRIQQVVRGDSAAYFCASSSYAFRQGDNSPLHFGNGTRLTVT.

The rearrangement links TRBV6-1 to TRBJ2-7; TRBD2 matches 11 bases. The germline CDR1 and CDR2 sequences are MNHNS and SASEGT. This CDR3 spans 16 amino acids. After removal of 2 bases from V and 3 bases from J, the junction contained 6 bases not matched to a gene. The CDR3 nucleotides are TGTGCCAGCAGTGAACTGGCTAGCGGGAGGATCTACGAGCAGTACTTC. It yields the protein CASSELASGRIYEQYF.

As regards this clone: One end of the junction fails to match germline, which may point to a read error. This chain uses TRBV19 with TRBJ1-3; D remains unclear. CDR3 length: 13 residues. The germline V gene encodes CDR1 LNHDA and CDR2 SQIVND (reference sequence). The CDR3 is CASNSGSGNTIYF. CDR3 nucleotide sequence: TGTGCTAGTAACTCCGGCTCTGGAAACACCATATATTTT.

This clone was seen a few times. The CDR3 reads CASSQEVGNRAFF. CDR3 nucleotides: TGTGCCAGCAGCCAAGAGGTCGGGAACAGAGCTTTCTTT. The rearrangement joins TRBV3-1 (or the pseudogene TRBV3-2) to TRBJ1-1; no reliable D call. From germline, CDR1 is LGHDT and CDR2 YNNKEL (reference sequence). The CDR3 sequence is 13 residues long. V was shortened by 0 bases and J by 10 bases, with 12 bases between the two germline ends.

This sequence joins TRBV29-1 and TRBJ1-4; no firm D call. V was pared by 6 bases and J by 5 bases, with 10 bases between. The CDR3 contains 12 residues. CDR1 SQVTM and CDR2 ANQGSEA come from the germline V gene. The CDR3 sequence is CSVQAPNEKLFF. CDR3 in DNA: TGCAGCGTCCAGGCGCCGAATGAAAAACTGTTTTTT.

This chain connects TRBV6-4 to TRBJ1-5; a possible D gene is TRBD1 (5 bases). The germline CDR1 and CDR2 sequences are MRHNA and SNTAGT. This CDR3 region has 13 residues. The CDR3 coding sequence is TGTACCTTGACGGGGGAGGAGGTTCAGCCCCAGCATTTT. It yields the protein CTLTGEEVQPQHF.

The chain has TRBV5-1 and TRBJ2-2, with 8 bases lining up with TRBD1. The CDR3 has 18 residues. After removal of 0 bases from V and 4 bases from J, the junction contained 11 bases not matched to a gene. In germline, CDR1 is SGHRS, CDR2 YFSETQ. The CDR3 spells CASSLGDRGSSRTGELFF. The DNA of the CDR3 is TGCGCCAGCAGCTTGGGAGACAGGGGTTCGTCGCGCACCGGGGAGCTGTTTTTT.

To note about this clone: Within the sample, other DNA sequences also encode this same CDR3. The chain has TRBV5-4 and TRBJ2-3; maybe TRBD2 (5 bases). The germline V and J ends were trimmed by 3 bases and 3 bases, with 8 bases remaining between them. Germline lookup yields CDR1 SGHNT and CDR2 YYREEE (reference sequence). The length of the CDR3 is 13 residues. CDR3 in DNA: TGTGCCAGCAGCTGGAGAGGGACAGATACGCAGTATTTT. It encodes CASSWRGTDTQYF.

This clone was detected many times. The V call is TRBV11-1, the J call TRBJ2-4; D gene ambiguous. The CDR3 consists of 12 residues. Trimming left V 5 bases short and J 7 bases short, with 9 bases between. Germline CDR1 and CDR2: SGHAT and FQDESV (reference sequence). DNA of the CDR3: TGTGCCAGCAGCCCCACTACGAACATTCAGTACTTC. Its translation: CASSPTTNIQYF.

This clone has just a few counts. The V call is TRBV9, the J call TRBJ2-1; unclear D gene. Trimming removed 0 bases from V and 0 bases from J, with 10 bases in between. Germline CDR1 and CDR2: SGDLS and YYNGEE. This CDR3 is 16 amino acids long. The CDR3, as DNA: TGTGCCAGCAGCGTAGCATCTCCTAACTCCTACAATGAGCAGTTCTTC. Translating it yields CASSVASPNSYNEQFF. Together with reference TRBV9 and TRBJ2-1, the CDR3 gives the full variable domain: DSGVTQTPKHLITATGQRVTLRCSPRSGDLSVYWYQQSLDQGLQFLIQYYNGEERAKGNILERFSAQQFPDLHSELNLSSLELGDSALYFCASSVASPNSYNEQFFGPGTRLTVL.

The V gene is TRBV6-5, the J gene TRBJ2-5; 10 bases are a match to TRBD2. V was pared by 7 bases and J by 5 bases, with 7 bases of the junction left unmatched. The CDR3 consists of 14 residues. CDR1 is MNHEY and CDR2 is SVGAGI in the germline V gene. DNA for the CDR3: TGTGCCAGCAAAACTAGCGGGATTGGGGAGACCCAGTACTTC. The encoded protein is CASKTSGIGETQYF.

This chain connects TRBV3-1 (or the pseudogene TRBV3-2) to TRBJ2-1; D is possibly TRBD1 (6 bases). Deletions cut 4 bases from V and 6 bases from J, with 25 bases between. The CDR3 has 18 amino acids. Germline values: CDR1 LGHDT, CDR2 YNNKEL (reference sequence). The CDR3 region has the DNA TGTGCCAGCAGCCGGTCCCGCCTGTTGGGACATTCCATCAATGAGCAGTTCTTC. It codes for CASSRSRLLGHSINEQFF.

The chain has TRBV28 and TRBJ2-2; D possibly corresponds to TRBD1 (6 bases). CDR3 length equals 15 residues. Deletions cut 4 bases from V and 3 bases from J, with 12 bases between. From germline, CDR1 is MDHEN and CDR2 SYDVKM. CDR3 bases: TGTGCCAGCAGTTCATGGACAGAGGACACCGGGGAGCTGTTTTTT. Translation gives CASSSWTEDTGELFF.

The chain is built from TRBV9 and TRBJ2-1; the match to TRBD2 covers 8 bases. CDR1 and CDR2 (germline): SGDLS, YYNGEE. J was trimmed by 7 bases and V by 5 bases; bases with no gene match: 8. This CDR3 is built from 14 residues. The CDR3 coding sequence is TGTGCCAGCAGTGGACTAGCCCAGTTAAATGAGCAGTTCTTC. Amino acid sequence: CASSGLAQLNEQFF.

The genes are TRBV6-5 and TRBJ1-5; D possibly corresponds to TRBD1 (5 bases). Deletions cut 5 bases from V and 4 bases from J, with 9 bases between. The CDR3 runs 13 residues. From germline, CDR1 is MNHEY and CDR2 SVGAGI. DNA of the CDR3: TGTGCCAGCAGTCCAGGGTGGAATCAGCCCCAGCATTTT. Translated, it gives CASSPGWNQPQHF.

The genes are TRBV30 and TRBJ1-6; the D gene is possibly TRBD1 (6 bases). Between the trimmed V and J ends, which lost 2 bases and 7 bases, there was a span of 9 bases. Germline V lookup: CDR1 GTSNPN, CDR2 SVGIG (reference sequence). This CDR3 has 13 amino acids. The CDR3 DNA sequence: TGTGCCTGGAGTCCAGGGGTAAATTCACCCCTCCACTTT. Its protein is CAWSPGVNSPLHF.

This chain links TRBV7-9 with TRBJ1-6; TRBD1 matches at 12 bases. CDR3 length equals 17 residues. After removal of 5 bases from V and 5 bases from J, the junction contained 7 bases not matched to a gene. Germline assignment: CDR1 SEHNR and CDR2 FQNEAQ (reference sequence). CDR3 sequence reads: CASSIGTGGPHNSPLHF. Here the CDR3 DNA reads TGTGCCAGCAGCATCGGGACAGGGGGCCCCCATAATTCACCCCTCCACTTT.

The chain couples TRBV18 to TRBJ1-6, with D perhaps TRBD1 (5 bases). V was shortened by 2 bases and J by 7 bases, with 12 bases between the two germline ends. Germline values: CDR1 KGHSH, CDR2 LQKENI. CDR3 length: 15 residues. CDR3 in DNA: TGTGCCAGCTCACCAATGGAGGGGCGGAATTCACCCCTCCACTTT. It codes for CASSPMEGRNSPLHF.

The rearrangement links TRBV24-1 to TRBJ1-1; D gene unclear. The CDR3 has 15 residues. V was shortened by 3 bases and J by 0 bases, with 10 bases between the two germline ends. The germline CDR1 and CDR2 sequences are KGHDR and SFDVKD. CDR3 sequence (DNA): TGTGCCACCAGTGATGGCGGCTCCTTGAACACTGAAGCTTTCTTT. Translated: CATSDGGSLNTEAFF.

The V and J genes are TRBV19 and TRBJ1-1; D possibly corresponds to TRBD1 (6 bases). V was clipped by 7 bases and J by 1 base, with 13 bases between them. Germline lookup yields CDR1 LNHDA and CDR2 SQIVND (reference sequence). This CDR3 has 14 amino acids. The CDR3 bases are TGTGCCAGTACCCCAGGGGCGTCGAACACTGAAGCTTTCTTT. As protein: CASTPGASNTEAFF.